The 2 T cell receptor beta chains given below trace back to one sample, sequenced in a study of response to subunit inactivated influenza vaccine. TCRdb passed the RT-PCR reads through MiXCR, listing each CDR3 protein once. This table has 500,000 or so distinct CDR3 sequences, 16% appearing once. This specimen was CD4+ T cells sorted from PBMCs, taken around 2 years after vaccination. The receptor set was obtained from a man between 50 and 75 years old who received an inactivated influenza vaccine.

J is TRBJ2-5 and V is TRBV10-3, with D hard to call. Germline V lookup: CDR1 ENHRY, CDR2 SYGVKD. CDR3 size: 13 residues. Trimming shortened V by 0 bases and J by 5 bases, and 7 bases separated the two germline ends. The CDR3 reads CAISESGSETQYF. The DNA of the CDR3 is TGTGCCATCAGTGAGTCGGGGTCGGAGACCCAGTACTTC.

This chain links TRBV10-3 with TRBJ2-5, with D possibly being TRBD2 (5 bases). V was clipped by 2 bases and J by 4 bases, with 8 bases between them. This CDR3 spans 13 amino acids. The V gene's germline CDR1 is ENHRY and CDR2 SYGVKD. DNA for the CDR3: TGTGCCATCAGTGAGGGACTGCTAGAGACCCAGTACTTC. Amino acids: CAISEGLLETQYF.